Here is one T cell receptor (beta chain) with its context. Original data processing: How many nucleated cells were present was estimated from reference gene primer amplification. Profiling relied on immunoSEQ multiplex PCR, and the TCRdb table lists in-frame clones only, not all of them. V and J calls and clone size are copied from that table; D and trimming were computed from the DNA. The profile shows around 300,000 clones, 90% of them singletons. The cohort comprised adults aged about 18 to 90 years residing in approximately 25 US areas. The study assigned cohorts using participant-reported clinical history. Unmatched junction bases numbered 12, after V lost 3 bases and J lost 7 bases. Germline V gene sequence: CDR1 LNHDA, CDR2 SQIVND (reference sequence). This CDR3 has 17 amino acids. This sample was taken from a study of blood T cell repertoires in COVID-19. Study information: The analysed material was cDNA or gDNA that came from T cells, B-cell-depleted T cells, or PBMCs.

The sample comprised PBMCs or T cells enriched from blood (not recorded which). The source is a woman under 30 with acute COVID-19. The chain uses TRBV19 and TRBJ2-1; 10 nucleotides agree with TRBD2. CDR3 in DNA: TGTGCCAGTAGTATTCTTGGATCTAGCGGGGGTCGGAATGAGCAGTTCTTC. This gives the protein CASSILGSSGGRNEQFF.